Below, 15 T cell receptor beta chains from the same sample are listed, as sequenced in a study of shared clonotypes between healthy human individuals. Data came from immunoSEQ multiplex PCR; TCRdb stores just in-frame clones and leaves some out. The sample has some 1,600,000 clones, about 98% seen once. What was sequenced was naive CD4+ T cells sorted from blood. This sample's subset: CD45RA+ positively selected. These receptors originate from a man between 25 and 39 years old in good health.

V gene TRBV27 combines with J gene TRBJ2-1, with a possible D match to TRBD2 (6 bases). The CDR3 consists of 14 residues. Trimming cost V 10 bases and J 4 bases, with 17 bases left between them. CDR1 and CDR2 from the germline V gene are MNHEY and SMNVEV (reference sequence). The CDR3 DNA sequence: TGTGCCACCCAATCTCTGCTAGCGTACAATGAGCAGTTCTTC. Protein product: CATQSLLAYNEQFF.

The chain has TRBV7-7 and TRBJ2-3; no reliable D call. The V and J ends lost 4 bases and 6 bases respectively, with 11 bases between them. The CDR3 covers 13 residues. In germline, CDR1 is SSHAT, CDR2 FNYEAQ (reference sequence). The CDR3: CASSSGPSDTQYF. CDR3 DNA sequence: TGTGCCAGCAGCTCAGGCCCCTCCGATACGCAGTATTTT.

The chain recombines TRBV19 with TRBJ1-4; TRBD1 matches 9 bases. J lost 3 bases, V lost 3 bases, and 5 bases had no gene match. The CDR3 is 16 amino acids. Germline loops: CDR1 LNHDA, CDR2 SQIVND (reference sequence). The CDR3 protein is CASSMGQGVSNEKLFF. CDR3 DNA sequence: TGTGCCAGTAGTATGGGACAGGGTGTATCTAATGAAAAACTGTTTTTT.

This sequence joins TRBV7-2 and TRBJ2-2; TRBD2 agrees at 12 bases. CDR1 and CDR2 (germline): SGHTA, FQGNSA. The CDR3 extends over 19 amino acids. V lost 4 bases to trimming and J lost 2 bases; unmatched junction nucleotides: 11. As DNA, the CDR3 is TGTGCCAGCAGCTCAGGACTAGCGGGACCCTCACGTAACACCGGGGAGCTGTTTTTT. This sequence encodes CASSSGLAGPSRNTGELFF.

Regarding this clone: Germline and junction disagree at one end, which may indicate a read error. The chain uses TRBV30 and TRBJ1-1; D remains unclear. In germline, CDR1 is GTSNPN, CDR2 SVGIG (reference sequence). The CDR3 sequence is 10 residues long. The CDR3 reads CAWSGLNFLF. CDR3 nucleotide sequence: TGTGCCTGGAGCGGCCTAAACTTTCTCTTT. The whole variable domain, remainder taken from reference TRBV30 and TRBJ1-1, is SQTIHQWPATLVQPVGSPLSLECTVEGTSNPNLYWYRQAAGRGLQLLFYSVGIGQISSEVPQNLSASRPQDRQFILSSKKLLLSDSGFYLCAWSGLNFLFGQGTRLTVV.

J is TRBJ2-1 and V is TRBV15; 15 nucleotides match TRBD2. With V trimmed by 2 bases and J by 7 bases, 6 bases remained unmatched. The CDR3 covers 17 residues. Looked up from germline, CDR1 is LNHNV and CDR2 is YYDKDF (reference sequence). The CDR3 here is CATSRTSGTSGRNEQFF. As DNA, the CDR3 is TGTGCCACCAGCAGAACATCAGGGACTAGCGGGAGGAATGAGCAGTTCTTC.

The chain uses TRBV29-1 and TRBJ2-2; possibly TRBD2 for D (6 bases). Per the germline V gene, CDR1 is SQVTM and CDR2 is ANQGSEA. Trimming shortened V by 4 bases and J by 6 bases, and 15 bases separated the two germline ends. This CDR3 contains 14 residues. CDR3: CSVAEWGLPGELFF. CDR3 nucleotide sequence: TGCAGCGTTGCTGAATGGGGACTCCCCGGGGAGCTGTTTTTT.

The chain uses TRBV19 and TRBJ2-7; D ambiguous. There are 13 residues in the CDR3. Trimming cost V 0 bases and J 6 bases, with 9 bases left between them. Germline V gene data show CDR1 as LNHDA and CDR2 as SQIVND (reference sequence). The CDR3, as DNA: TGTGCCAGTAGTATAGAAGCAGACATCGAGCAGTACTTC. This encodes CASSIEADIEQYF.

The chain is built from TRBV29-1 and TRBJ2-7; 8 bases agree with TRBD1. Per the germline V gene, CDR1 is SQVTM and CDR2 is ANQGSEA. There are 12 residues in the CDR3. Germline trimming cut 8 bases from V and 4 bases from J; bases unmatched to any gene: 7. The CDR3 sequence is CSFDRGGYEQYF. The CDR3 DNA follows: TGCAGCTTCGACAGGGGTGGGTACGAGCAGTACTTC.

This chain connects TRBV5-6 to TRBJ2-1; no firm D call. The V gene lost 4 bases and the J gene lost 8 bases, with 13 bases spanning the gap. CDR1 and CDR2 from the germline V gene are SGHDT and YYEEEE. The CDR3 contains 13 residues. The CDR3 region is CASSPIPTDEQFF. The CDR3 DNA follows: TGTGCCAGCAGCCCCATACCTACGGATGAGCAGTTCTTC. The full variable domain, in which reference TRBV5-6 and TRBJ2-1 provide the parts outside the CDR3, is DAGVTQSPTHLIKTRGQQVTLRCSPKSGHDTVSWYQQALGQGPQFIFQYYEEEERQRGNFPDRFSGHQFPNYSSELNVNALLLGDSALYLCASSPIPTDEQFFGPGTRLTVL.

As for this clone: Other DNA sequences in this sample translate to the same CDR3. This chain links TRBV28 with TRBJ2-7; D is perhaps TRBD2 (6 bases). The germline V gene has CDR1 MDHEN and CDR2 SYDVKM. The V and J ends lost 2 bases and 3 bases respectively, with 14 bases between them. CDR3 size: 15 residues. The CDR3 DNA reads TGTGCCAGCAGTTTAGGGGGGTCGCGGAGCTACGAGCAGTACTTC. Residues: CASSLGGSRSYEQYF.

V and J are TRBV7-8 and TRBJ2-7, with TRBD2 as a possible D gene (6 bases). CDR1 and CDR2 from the germline V gene are SGHVS and FQNEAQ. CDR3 length: 16 residues. V was cut by 5 bases and J by 5 bases, with 22 bases left in between. CDR3 DNA sequence: TGTGCCAGCAGCCAAAGAGCTGGCGGGATAAAAAACGAGCAGTACTTC. Translation gives CASSQRAGGIKNEQYF. Together with reference TRBV7-8 and TRBJ2-7, the CDR3 gives the full variable domain: GAGVSQSPRYKVAKRGQDVALRCDPISGHVSLFWYQQALGQGPEFLTYFQNEAQLDKSGLPSDRFFAERPEGSVSTLKIQRTQQEDSAVYLCASSQRAGGIKNEQYFGPGTRLTVT.

V gene TRBV10-1 combines with J gene TRBJ2-1; TRBD2 is a possible D gene (6 bases). CDR1 is WNHNN and CDR2 is SYGVQD in the germline V gene (reference sequence). Trimming shortened V by 8 bases and J by 0 bases, and 8 bases separated the two germline ends. The CDR3 extends over 13 amino acids. The CDR3 DNA reads TGCGCCAGCGCCGGGAGCTCCTACAATGAGCAGTTCTTC. This codes for CASAGSSYNEQFF.

This chain connects TRBV19 to TRBJ1-1; no reliable D call. This CDR3 contains 11 residues. The V end lost 6 bases, the J end lost 8 bases, and 10 bases lay between the germline ends. Per germline, CDR1 LNHDA and CDR2 SQIVND (reference sequence). CDR3 DNA: TGTGCCAGTAGGGTTCTGGGCGAAGCTTTCTTT. Protein product: CASRVLGEAFF.

Turning to this clone: This sample also contains other DNA sequences that code for the same CDR3. The CDR3 loop is CASSWTTYNEQFF. The CDR3 nucleotides read TGCGCCAGCAGCTGGACCACCTACAATGAGCAGTTCTTC. This chain joins TRBV5-1 and TRBJ2-1; D not certain. V lost 3 bases and J lost 2, with 6 bases in between. This CDR3 region has 13 residues. Per the germline V gene, CDR1 is SGHRS and CDR2 is YFSETQ.